This TCR beta chain was captured by sequencing in a study of T cells in Graves' hyperthyroidism and ophthalmopathy. Study-wide points: Ophthalmopathy was separated from stable hyperthyroidism by a 13 V-J model.

The CDR3 spans 15 residues. The V end lost 1 base, the J end lost 10 bases, and 14 bases lay between the germline ends. Germline V gene data show CDR1 as SGHAT and CDR2 as FQNNGV. From RNA transcripts, TCR beta CDR3 regions were amplified. Initially, a first-round RT-PCR of the TCR CDR3 employed the HTBI primer set. Each CDR3 protein gets one entry after TCRdb re-called the multiplex PCR reads with MiXCR. The table shows about 350,000 distinct CDR3 sequences, with approximately 14% occurring only once. Diagnosing involved the use of clinical symptoms, serum thyroxine and TRAb, thyroid ultrasound and orbital computed tomography. This clonotype was observed at least ten times. Its target is not known.

V and J are TRBV11-2 and TRBJ1-6, with D possibly TRBD1 on 6 matching bases. This TCR was recovered from a woman in her twenties or thirties with Graves' hyperthyroidism. Sequencing was performed on blood. Written as DNA, the CDR3 is TGTGCCAGCAGCTTAGTAGGCAGGGGTTTCTCACCCCTCCACTTT. Protein product: CASSLVGRGFSPLHF.